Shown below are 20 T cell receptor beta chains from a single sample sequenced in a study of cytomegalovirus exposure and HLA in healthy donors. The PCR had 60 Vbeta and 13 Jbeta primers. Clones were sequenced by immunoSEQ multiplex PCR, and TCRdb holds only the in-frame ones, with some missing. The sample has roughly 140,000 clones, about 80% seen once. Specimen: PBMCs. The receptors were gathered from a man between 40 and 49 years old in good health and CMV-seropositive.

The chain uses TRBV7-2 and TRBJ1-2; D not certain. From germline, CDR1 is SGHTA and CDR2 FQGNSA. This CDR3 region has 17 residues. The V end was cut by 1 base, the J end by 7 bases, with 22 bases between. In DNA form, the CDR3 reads TGTGCCAGCAGCTTAGTCCCCGCAGGAGGCCTTAAAGGTGGCTACACCTTC. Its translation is CASSLVPAGGLKGGYTF.

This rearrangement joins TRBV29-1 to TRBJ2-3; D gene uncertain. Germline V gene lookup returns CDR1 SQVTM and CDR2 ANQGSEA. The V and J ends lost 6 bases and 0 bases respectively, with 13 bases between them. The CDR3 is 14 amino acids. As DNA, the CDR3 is TGCAGCGTCTCTTTTAGAAGAAGCACAGATACGCAGTATTTT. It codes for CSVSFRRSTDTQYF.

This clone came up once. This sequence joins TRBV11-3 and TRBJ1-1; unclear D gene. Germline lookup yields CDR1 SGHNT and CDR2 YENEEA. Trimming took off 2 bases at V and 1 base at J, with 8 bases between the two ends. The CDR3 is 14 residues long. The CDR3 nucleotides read TGTGCCAGCAGCTTATCGGGATCGAACACTGAAGCTTTCTTT. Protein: CASSLSGSNTEAFF.

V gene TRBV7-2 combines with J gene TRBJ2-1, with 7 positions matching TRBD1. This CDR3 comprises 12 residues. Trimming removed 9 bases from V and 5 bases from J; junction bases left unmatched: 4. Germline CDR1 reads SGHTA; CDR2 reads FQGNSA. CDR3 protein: CASRTGNNEQFF. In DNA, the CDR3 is TGTGCCAGTAGGACAGGTAACAATGAGCAGTTCTTC. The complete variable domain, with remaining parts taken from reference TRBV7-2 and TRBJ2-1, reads GAGVSQSPSNKVTEKGKDVELRCDPISGHTALYWYRQSLGQGLEFLIYFQGNSAPDKSGLPSDRFSAERTGGSVSTLTIQRTQQEDSAVYLCASRTGNNEQFFGPGTRLTVL.

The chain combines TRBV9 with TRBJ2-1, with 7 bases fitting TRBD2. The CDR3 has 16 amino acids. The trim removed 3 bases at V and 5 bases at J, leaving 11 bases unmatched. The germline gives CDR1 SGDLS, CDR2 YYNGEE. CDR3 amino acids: CASSAFLGGRHNEQFF. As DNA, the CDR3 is TGTGCCAGCAGCGCCTTTCTGGGGGGGAGGCACAATGAGCAGTTCTTC. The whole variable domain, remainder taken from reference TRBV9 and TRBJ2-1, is DSGVTQTPKHLITATGQRVTLRCSPRSGDLSVYWYQQSLDQGLQFLIQYYNGEERAKGNILERFSAQQFPDLHSELNLSSLELGDSALYFCASSAFLGGRHNEQFFGPGTRLTVL.

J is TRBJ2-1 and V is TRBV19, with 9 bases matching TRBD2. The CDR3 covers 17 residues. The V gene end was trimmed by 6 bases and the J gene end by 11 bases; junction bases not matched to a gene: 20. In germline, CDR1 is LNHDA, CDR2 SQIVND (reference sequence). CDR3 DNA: TGTGCCAGTAGGCCTAGGGCTAGCGGGAAGGTAAGAGGGAAGCAGTTCTTC. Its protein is CASRPRASGKVRGKQFF. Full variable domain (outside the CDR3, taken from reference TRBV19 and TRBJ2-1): DGGITQSPKYLFRKEGQNVTLSCEQNLNHDAMYWYRQDPGQGLRLIYYSQIVNDFQKGDIAEGYSVSREKKESFPLTVTSAQKNPTAFYLCASRPRASGKVRGKQFFGPGTRLTVL.

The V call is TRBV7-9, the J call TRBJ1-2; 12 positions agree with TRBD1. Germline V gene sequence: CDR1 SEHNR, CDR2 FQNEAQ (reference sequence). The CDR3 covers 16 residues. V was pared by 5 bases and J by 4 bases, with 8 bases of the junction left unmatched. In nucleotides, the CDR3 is TGTGCCAGCAGCACCGGGACAGGGGGCGTCATCTATGGCTACACCTTC. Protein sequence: CASSTGTGGVIYGYTF.

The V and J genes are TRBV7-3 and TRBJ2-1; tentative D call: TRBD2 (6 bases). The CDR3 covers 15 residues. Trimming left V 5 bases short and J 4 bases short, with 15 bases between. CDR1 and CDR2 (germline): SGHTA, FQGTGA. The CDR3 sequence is CASSAFSGTYNEQFF. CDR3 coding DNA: TGTGCCAGCAGCGCCTTTTCGGGGACTTACAATGAGCAGTTCTTC.

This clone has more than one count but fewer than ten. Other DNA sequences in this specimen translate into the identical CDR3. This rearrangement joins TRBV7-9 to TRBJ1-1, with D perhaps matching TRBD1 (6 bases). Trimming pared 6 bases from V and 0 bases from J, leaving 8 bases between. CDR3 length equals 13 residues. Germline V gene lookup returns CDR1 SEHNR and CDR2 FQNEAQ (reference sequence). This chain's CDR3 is CASRDSLNTEAFF. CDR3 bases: TGTGCCAGCAGGGACAGCCTGAACACTGAAGCTTTCTTT.

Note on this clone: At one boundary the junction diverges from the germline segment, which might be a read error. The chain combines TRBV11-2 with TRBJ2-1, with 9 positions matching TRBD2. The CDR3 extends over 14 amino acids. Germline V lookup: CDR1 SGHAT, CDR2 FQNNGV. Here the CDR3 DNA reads TGTGCCAGCACCTTACCGCGGGGGGGCAATGAGCAGTTCTTC. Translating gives CASTLPRGGNEQFF.

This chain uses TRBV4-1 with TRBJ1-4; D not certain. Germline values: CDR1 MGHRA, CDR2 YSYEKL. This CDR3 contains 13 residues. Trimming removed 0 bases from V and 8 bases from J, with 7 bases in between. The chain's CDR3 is CASSQEWAEKLFF. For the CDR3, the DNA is TGCGCCAGCAGCCAAGAGTGGGCAGAAAAACTGTTTTTT.

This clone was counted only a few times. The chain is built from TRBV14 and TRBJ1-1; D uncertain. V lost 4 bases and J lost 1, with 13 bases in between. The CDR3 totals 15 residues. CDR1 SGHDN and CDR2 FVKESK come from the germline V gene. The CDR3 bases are TGTGCCAGCAGCCCCCCCTGGGGAGGGAACACTGAAGCTTTCTTT. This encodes CASSPPWGGNTEAFF.

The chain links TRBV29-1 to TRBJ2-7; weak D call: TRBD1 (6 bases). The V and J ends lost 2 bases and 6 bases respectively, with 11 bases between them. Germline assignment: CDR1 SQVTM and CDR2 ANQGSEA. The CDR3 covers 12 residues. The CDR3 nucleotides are TGCAGCGTTGAACAGGGGATCAGCGAGCAGTACTTC. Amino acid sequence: CSVEQGISEQYF.

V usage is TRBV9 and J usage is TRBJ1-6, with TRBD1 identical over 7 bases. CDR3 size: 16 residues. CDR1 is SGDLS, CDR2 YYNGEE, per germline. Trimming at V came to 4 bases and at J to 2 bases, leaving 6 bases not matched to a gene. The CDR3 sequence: CASSLTGVAYNSPLHF. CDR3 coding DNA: TGTGCCAGCAGCTTAACAGGGGTCGCCTATAATTCACCCCTCCACTTT.

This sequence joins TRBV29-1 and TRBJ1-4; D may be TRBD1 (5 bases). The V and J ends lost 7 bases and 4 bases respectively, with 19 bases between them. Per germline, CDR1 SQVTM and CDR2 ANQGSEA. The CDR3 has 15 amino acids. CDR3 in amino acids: CSAVEQNGGNEKLFF. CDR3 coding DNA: TGCAGCGCGGTGGAACAAAACGGGGGTAATGAAAAACTGTTTTTT.

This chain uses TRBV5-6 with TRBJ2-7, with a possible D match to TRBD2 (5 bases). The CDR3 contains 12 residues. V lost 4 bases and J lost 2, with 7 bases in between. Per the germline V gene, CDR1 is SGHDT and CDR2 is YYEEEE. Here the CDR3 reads CASSRGTYEQYF. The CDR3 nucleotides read TGTGCCAGCAGCCGAGGGACCTACGAGCAGTACTTC.

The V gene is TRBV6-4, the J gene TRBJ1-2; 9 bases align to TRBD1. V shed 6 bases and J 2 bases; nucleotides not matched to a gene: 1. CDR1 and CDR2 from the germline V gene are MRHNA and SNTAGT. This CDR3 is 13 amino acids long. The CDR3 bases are TGTGCCAGCAGGGGGACAGGGAACTATGGCTACACCTTC. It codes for CASRGTGNYGYTF.

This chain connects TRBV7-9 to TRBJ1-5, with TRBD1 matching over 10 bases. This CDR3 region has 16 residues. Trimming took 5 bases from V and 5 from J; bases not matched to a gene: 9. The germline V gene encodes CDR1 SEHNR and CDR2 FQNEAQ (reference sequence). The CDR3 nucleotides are TGTGCCAGCAGCCCTACCGGGACAGGGGTCGATCAGCCCCAGCATTTT. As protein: CASSPTGTGVDQPQHF.

The CDR3 nucleotides read TGTGCCAGCAGCCAAGGAGCTAGTCGGTTCTTC. It specifies CASSQGASRFF. The chain joins TRBV14 to TRBJ2-1; no firm D call. The CDR3 length is 11 residues. V dropped 1 base and J dropped 15 bases, with 10 bases sitting between them. Germline CDR1 reads SGHDN; CDR2 reads FVKESK.

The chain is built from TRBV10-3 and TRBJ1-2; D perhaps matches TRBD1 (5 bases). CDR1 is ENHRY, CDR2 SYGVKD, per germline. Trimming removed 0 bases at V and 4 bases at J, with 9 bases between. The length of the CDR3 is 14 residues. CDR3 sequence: CAISESATGYGYTF. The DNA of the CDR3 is TGTGCCATCAGTGAGTCGGCCACAGGCTATGGCTACACCTTC.